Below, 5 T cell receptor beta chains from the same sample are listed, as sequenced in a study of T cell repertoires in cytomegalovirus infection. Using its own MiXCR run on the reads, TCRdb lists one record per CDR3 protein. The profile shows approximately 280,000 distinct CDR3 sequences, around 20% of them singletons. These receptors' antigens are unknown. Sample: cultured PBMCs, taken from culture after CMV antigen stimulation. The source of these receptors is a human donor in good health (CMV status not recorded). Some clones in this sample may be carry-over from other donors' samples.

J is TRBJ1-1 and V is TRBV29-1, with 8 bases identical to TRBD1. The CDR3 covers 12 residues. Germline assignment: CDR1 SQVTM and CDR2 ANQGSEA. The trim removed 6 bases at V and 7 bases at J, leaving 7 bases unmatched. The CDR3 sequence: CSVVGQGGEAFF. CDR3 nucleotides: TGCAGCGTCGTAGGACAGGGCGGTGAAGCTTTCTTT.

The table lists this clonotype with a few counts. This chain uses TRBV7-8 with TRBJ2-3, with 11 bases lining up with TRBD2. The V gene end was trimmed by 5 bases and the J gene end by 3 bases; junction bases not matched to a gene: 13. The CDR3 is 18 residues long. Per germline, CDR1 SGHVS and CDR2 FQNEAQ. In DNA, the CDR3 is TGTGCCAGCAGCACACAGCTTAAGGGACTAGCGGTTACAGATACGCAGTATTTT. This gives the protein CASSTQLKGLAVTDTQYF.

The CDR3 here is CASSLGGGHLSSYEQYF. The CDR3 region has the DNA TGTGCCAGCAGCTTGGGGGGGGGACACCTGAGCTCCTACGAGCAGTACTTC. The chain links TRBV5-6 to TRBJ2-7; D possibly corresponds to TRBD2 (7 bases). CDR1 is SGHDT and CDR2 is YYEEEE in the germline V gene. V lost 0 bases and J lost 0, with 16 bases in between. The CDR3 runs to 17 residues.

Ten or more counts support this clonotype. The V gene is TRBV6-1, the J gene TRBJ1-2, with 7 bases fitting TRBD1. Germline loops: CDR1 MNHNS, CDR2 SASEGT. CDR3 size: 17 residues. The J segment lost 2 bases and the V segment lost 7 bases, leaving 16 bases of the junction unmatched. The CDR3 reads CASIPGGRDRENYGYTF. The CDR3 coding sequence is TGTGCCAGCATCCCTGGGGGGAGAGACAGGGAGAACTATGGCTACACCTTC.

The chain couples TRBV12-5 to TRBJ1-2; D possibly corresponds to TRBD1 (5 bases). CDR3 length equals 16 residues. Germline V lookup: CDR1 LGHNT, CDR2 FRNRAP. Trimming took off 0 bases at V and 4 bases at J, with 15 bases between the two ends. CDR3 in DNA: TGTGCTAGTGGTTTGGTTCAAGCACAGGTCTTCTATGGCTACACCTTC. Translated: CASGLVQAQVFYGYTF.